The sequence of this T cell receptor beta chain was determined in a study of blood T cell repertoires in COVID-19. Study as a whole: Samples came from the United States, Italy and Spain, spanning acute and convalescent COVID-19. T cells, B-cell-depleted T cells, or PBMCs provided the cDNA or gDNA that served as material.

The germline V gene encodes CDR1 LNHDA and CDR2 SQIVND (reference sequence). With 5 bases clipped from V and 3 bases from J, the junction kept 7 bases outside the gene matches. The CDR3 has 15 amino acids. Method: immunoSEQ multiplex PCR; TCRdb's copy keeps in-frame clones and lacks some. The table includes under 200,000 clones, approximately 91% detected once. This chain links TRBV19 with TRBJ2-7, with 10 bases lining up with TRBD1. The sample comprised peripheral blood. The receptor's source is a man aged 18-30 years with acute or convalescent COVID-19. The CDR3: CASSRTGTGVYEQYF. CDR3 DNA sequence: TGTGCCAGTAGTCGAACCGGGACAGGGGTCTACGAGCAGTACTTC.